This T cell receptor (beta chain) comes out of a study of tumor-infiltrating lymphocytes in oesophageal squamous cell carcinoma. This clonotype has at least ten counts. The CDR3 spans 16 residues. The germline gives CDR1 MDHEN, CDR2 SYDVKM. Trimming took off 6 bases at V and 6 bases at J, with 23 bases between the two ends. TCRdb analysed the PCR reads with MiXCR anew, one entry per CDR3 protein. The table lists some 3,900 distinct CDR3 sequences, roughly a fifth of them singletons. Sequencing was done on a sample of normal esophageal tissue next to the tumor. The V and J genes are TRBV28 and TRBJ1-1; D is possibly TRBD1 (5 bases). This TCR came from a male donor with esophageal squamous cell carcinoma. In nucleotides, the CDR3 is TGTGCCAGCAGCTCTGTCCTTTCAGGGCAGGTGGCTGAAGCTTTCTTT. Translated, it gives CASSSVLSGQVAEAFF.